This T cell receptor (beta chain) is drawn from a study of blood T cell repertoires in COVID-19. Overall study: Samples representing acute and convalescent COVID-19 were sourced from the United States, Italy and Spain. T cells, B-cell-depleted T cells, or PBMCs supplied cDNA or gDNA.

How the authors handled the data: Nucleated cell number was recorded as an estimate derived from reference gene primer amplification. Clones were sequenced by immunoSEQ multiplex PCR, and TCRdb holds only the in-frame ones, with some missing. V, J and clone size derive from that table, while D and trimming were established from the DNA sequence. The sample lists 100,000 to 150,000 clones, roughly three quarters occurring once. The CDR3 is made up of 15 amino acids. Germline V gives CDR1 LGHDT, CDR2 YNNKEL (reference sequence). J was trimmed by 5 bases and V by 4 bases; bases with no gene match: 3. The TCR comes from a human donor in a cohort sampled during active COVID-19. The sequenced sample consisted of peripheral blood. This chain connects TRBV3-1 (or the pseudogene TRBV3-2) to TRBJ2-4; 12 bases agree with TRBD2. CDR3 sequence (DNA): TGTGCCAGCAGCCCTAGCGGGAGGGGGGAAAACATTCAGTACTTC. Encoded protein: CASSPSGRGENIQYF.